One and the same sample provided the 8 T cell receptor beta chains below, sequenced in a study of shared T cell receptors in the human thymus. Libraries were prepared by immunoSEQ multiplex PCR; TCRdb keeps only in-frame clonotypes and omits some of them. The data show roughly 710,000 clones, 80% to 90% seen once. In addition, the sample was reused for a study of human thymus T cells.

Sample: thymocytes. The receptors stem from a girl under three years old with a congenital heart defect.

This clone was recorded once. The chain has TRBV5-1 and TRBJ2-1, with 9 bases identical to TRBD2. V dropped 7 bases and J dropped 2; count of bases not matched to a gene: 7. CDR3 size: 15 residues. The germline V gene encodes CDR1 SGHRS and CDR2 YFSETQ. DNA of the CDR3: TGCGCCAGCGGGCTAGCGGGACATCCCTACAATGAGCAGTTCTTC. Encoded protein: CASGLAGHPYNEQFF.

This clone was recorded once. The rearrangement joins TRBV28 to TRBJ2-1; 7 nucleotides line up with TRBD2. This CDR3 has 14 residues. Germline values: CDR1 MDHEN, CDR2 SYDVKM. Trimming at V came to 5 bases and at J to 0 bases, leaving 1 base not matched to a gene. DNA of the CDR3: TGTGCCAGCAGTCCTAGCGGCTCCTACAATGAGCAGTTCTTC. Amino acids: CASSPSGSYNEQFF.

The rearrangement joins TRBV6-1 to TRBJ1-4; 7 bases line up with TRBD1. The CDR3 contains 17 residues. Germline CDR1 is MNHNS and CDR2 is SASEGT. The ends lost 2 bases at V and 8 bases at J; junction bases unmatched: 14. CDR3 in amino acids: CASSEWGDSVFGEKLFF. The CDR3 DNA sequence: TGTGCCAGCAGTGAATGGGGGGACAGCGTCTTCGGGGAAAAACTGTTTTTT.

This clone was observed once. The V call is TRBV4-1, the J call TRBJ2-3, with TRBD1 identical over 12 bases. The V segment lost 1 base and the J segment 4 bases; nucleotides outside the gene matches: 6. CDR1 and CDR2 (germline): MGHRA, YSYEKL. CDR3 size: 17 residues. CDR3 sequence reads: CASSQARDRGRPDTQYF. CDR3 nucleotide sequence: TGCGCCAGCAGCCAAGCAAGGGACAGGGGGCGGCCAGATACGCAGTATTTT.

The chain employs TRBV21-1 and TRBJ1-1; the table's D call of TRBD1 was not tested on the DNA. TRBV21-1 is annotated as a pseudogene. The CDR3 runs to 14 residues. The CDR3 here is CASRPQQGPTEAFF. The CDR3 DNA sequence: TGTGCCAGCAGGCCGCAACAGGGGCCGACTGAAGCTTTCTTT.

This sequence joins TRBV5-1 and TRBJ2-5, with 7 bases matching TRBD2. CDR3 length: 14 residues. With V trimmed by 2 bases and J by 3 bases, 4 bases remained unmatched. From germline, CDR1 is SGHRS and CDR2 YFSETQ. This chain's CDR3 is CASSFWREKETQYF. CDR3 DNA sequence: TGCGCCAGCAGCTTCTGGCGGGAGAAAGAGACCCAGTACTTC.

This chain's CDR3 is CATGTELKETQYF. CDR3 coding DNA: TGTGCCACCGGGACAGAGCTGAAAGAGACCCAGTACTTC. V is TRBV2 and J is TRBJ2-5, with 7 bases lining up with TRBD1. Trimming removed 10 bases from V and 3 bases from J; junction bases left unmatched: 8. Germline lookup yields CDR1 SNHLY and CDR2 FYNNEI. The CDR3 totals 13 residues.

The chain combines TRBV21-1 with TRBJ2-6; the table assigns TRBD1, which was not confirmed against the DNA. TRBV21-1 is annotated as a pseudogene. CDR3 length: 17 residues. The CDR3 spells CARWRQGLSSGANVLTF. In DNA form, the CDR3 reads TGTGCCAGATGGAGACAGGGATTAAGCTCTGGGGCCAACGTCCTGACTTTC.